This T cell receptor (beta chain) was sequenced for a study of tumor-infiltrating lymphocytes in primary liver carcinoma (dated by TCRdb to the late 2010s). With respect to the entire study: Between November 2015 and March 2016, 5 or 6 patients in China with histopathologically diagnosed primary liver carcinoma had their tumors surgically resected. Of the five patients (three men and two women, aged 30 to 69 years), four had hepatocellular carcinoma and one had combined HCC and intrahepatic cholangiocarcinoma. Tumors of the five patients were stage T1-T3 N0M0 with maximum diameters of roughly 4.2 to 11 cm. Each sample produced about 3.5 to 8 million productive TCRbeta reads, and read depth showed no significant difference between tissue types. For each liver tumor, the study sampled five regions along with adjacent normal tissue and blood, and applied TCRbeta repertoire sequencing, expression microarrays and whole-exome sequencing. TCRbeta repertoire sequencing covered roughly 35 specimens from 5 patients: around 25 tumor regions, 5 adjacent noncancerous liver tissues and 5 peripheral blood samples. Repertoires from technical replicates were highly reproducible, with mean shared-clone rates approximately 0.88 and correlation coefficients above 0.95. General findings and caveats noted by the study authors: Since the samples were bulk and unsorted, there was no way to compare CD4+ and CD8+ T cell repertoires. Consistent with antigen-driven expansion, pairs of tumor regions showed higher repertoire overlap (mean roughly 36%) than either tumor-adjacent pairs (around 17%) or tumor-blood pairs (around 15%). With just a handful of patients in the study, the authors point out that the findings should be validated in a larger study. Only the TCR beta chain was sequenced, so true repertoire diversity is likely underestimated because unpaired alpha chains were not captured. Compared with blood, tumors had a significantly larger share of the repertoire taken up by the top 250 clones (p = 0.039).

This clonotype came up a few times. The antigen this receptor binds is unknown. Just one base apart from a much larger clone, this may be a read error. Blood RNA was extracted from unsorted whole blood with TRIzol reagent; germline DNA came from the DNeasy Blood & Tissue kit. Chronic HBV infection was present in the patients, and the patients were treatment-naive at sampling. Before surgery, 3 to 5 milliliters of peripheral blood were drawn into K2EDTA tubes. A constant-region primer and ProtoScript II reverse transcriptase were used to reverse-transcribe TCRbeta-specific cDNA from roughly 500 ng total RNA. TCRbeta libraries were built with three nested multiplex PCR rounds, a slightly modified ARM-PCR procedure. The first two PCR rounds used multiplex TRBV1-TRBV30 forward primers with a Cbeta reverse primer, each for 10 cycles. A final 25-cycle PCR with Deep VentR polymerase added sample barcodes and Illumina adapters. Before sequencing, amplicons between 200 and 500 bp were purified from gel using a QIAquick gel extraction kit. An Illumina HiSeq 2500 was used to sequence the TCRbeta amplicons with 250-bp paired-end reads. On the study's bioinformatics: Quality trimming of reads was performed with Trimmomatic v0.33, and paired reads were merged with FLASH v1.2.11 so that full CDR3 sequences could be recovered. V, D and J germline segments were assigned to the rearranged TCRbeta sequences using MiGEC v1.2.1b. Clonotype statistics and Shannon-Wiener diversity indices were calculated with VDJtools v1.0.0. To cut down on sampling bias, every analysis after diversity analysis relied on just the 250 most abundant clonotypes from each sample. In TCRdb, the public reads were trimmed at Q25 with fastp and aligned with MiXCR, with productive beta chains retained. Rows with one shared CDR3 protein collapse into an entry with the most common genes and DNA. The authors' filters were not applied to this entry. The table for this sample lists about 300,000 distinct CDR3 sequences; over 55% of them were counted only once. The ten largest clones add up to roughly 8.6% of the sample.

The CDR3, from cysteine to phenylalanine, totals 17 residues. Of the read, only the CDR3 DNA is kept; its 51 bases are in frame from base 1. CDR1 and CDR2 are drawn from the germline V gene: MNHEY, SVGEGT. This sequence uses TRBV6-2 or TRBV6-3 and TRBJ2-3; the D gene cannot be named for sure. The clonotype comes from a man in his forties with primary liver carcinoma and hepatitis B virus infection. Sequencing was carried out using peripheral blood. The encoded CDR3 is CDSSYSVPRHVTDTQYF. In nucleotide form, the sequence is TGTGACAGCAGTTACTCTGTCCCGAGACACGTCACAGATACGCAGTATTTT.